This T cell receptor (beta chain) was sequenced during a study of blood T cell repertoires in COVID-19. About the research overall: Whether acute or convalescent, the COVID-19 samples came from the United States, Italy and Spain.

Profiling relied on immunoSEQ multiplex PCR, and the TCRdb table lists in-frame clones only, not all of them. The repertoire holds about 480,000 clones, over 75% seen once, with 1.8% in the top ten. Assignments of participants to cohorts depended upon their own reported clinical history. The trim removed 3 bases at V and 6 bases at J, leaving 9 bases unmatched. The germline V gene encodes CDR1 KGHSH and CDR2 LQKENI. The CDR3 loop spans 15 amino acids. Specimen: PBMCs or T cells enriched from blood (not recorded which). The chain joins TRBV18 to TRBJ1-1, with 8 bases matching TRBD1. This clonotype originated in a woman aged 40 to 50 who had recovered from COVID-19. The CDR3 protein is CASSPRLDRAPEAFF. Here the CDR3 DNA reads TGTGCCAGCTCACCCCGACTGGACAGGGCCCCTGAAGCTTTCTTT.